A selection of T cell receptor beta chains follows, all from one sample in a study of blood T cell repertoires in COVID-19. Profiled with immunoSEQ multiplex PCR; TCRdb holds only in-frame clones, not every one. The sample records 330,000 or so clones, 89% being singletons. The source material was peripheral blood. Source of these receptors: a woman between 55 and 75 years old with COVID-19, enrolled during active disease. Each CDR3 is given with its conserved first and last residue. Each record gives: CDR3 protein, CDR3 DNA, D gene, J gene, V gene, clone size. The D gene is left open where the match is weak. Where a row states a size, it is once, few, many or the class of an expanded clone; other rows omit it.

CASSGVESYNEQFF TGTGCCAGCAGTGGAGTGGAGTCCTACAATGAGCAGTTCTTC NA TRBJ2-1 TRBV3-1/TRBV3-2 NA
CASSPAGRTSGTEAFF TGTGCCAGCAGCCCAGCTGGGAGAACATCCGGCACTGAAGCTTTCTTT NA TRBJ1-1 TRBV5-6 NA
CASSIAGGLDNEQFF TGTGCCAGTAGTATAGCGGGGGGCCTAGACAATGAGCAGTTCTTC NA TRBJ2-1 TRBV19 NA
CSAHRVSTFF TGCAGTGCGCACAGGGTCTCAACTTTCTTT NA TRBJ1-1 TRBV20-1 NA
CASSFYGRAMNTEAFF TGCGCCAGCAGCTTCTACGGGCGGGCCATGAACACTGAAGCTTTCTTT NA TRBJ1-1 TRBV5-1 NA
CATSSGTGYGYTF TGTGCCACCAGTTCCGGGACAGGGTATGGCTACACCTTC TRBD1 TRBJ1-2 TRBV24-1 NA
CASSTDRSSYNEQFF TGTGCCAGTAGTACCGACAGGAGCTCCTACAATGAGCAGTTCTTC NA TRBJ2-1 TRBV19 NA
CASSLGIGGVNAVYF TGTGCCAGCAGTTTAGGAATCGGGGGGGTCAATGCTGTCTACTTC TRBD2 TRBJ2-7 TRBV28 NA
CASSSTGGGGNQPQHF TGTGCCAGCAGCTCGACAGGGGGCGGAGGCAATCAGCCCCAGCATTTT TRBD1 TRBJ1-5 TRBV2 NA
CASSLDQGSGETQYF TGTGCCAGCAGCTTAGACCAGGGGTCGGGGGAGACCCAGTACTTC NA TRBJ2-5 TRBV7-3 NA
CASSRTPAYEQYF TGTGCCAGCAGCAGGACACCCGCCTACGAGCAGTACTTC NA TRBJ2-7 TRBV5-4 NA
CASSLWRSHGYTF TGTGCCAGCAGTTTATGGCGGTCCCATGGCTACACCTTC NA TRBJ1-2 TRBV12-3/TRBV12-4 NA
CASSWGRSTEAFF TGTGCCAGCAGCTGGGGGAGGTCTACTGAAGCTTTCTTT NA TRBJ1-1 TRBV5-5 NA
CASSIVRDTGELFF TGTGCCAGTAGTATTGTCAGGGACACCGGGGAGCTGTTTTTT NA TRBJ2-2 TRBV19 NA
CASMIGTGKTEAFF TGTGCCAGCATGATCGGGACAGGGAAAACTGAAGCTTTCTTT TRBD1 TRBJ1-1 TRBV6-5 NA
CASSLGAGKPGNTIYF TGTGCCAGCAGCTTGGGGGCAGGGAAACCTGGAAACACCATATATTTT NA TRBJ1-3 TRBV5-5 NA
CASSPSRVSNYGYTF TGTGCCAGCAGCCCGTCCAGGGTATCTAACTATGGCTACACCTTC NA TRBJ1-2 TRBV7-2 NA
CASSVRTGVTGNTIYF TGTGCCAGCAGCGTTCGGACAGGTGTAACTGGAAACACCATATATTTT TRBD1 TRBJ1-3 TRBV9 NA
CASSPGTGEGYTF TGCGCCAGCAGCCCGGGGACAGGGGAAGGCTACACCTTC TRBD1 TRBJ1-2 TRBV5-1 NA
CASSARTGGDYGYTF TGTGCCAGCAGCGCTCGGACAGGGGGCGACTATGGCTACACCTTC TRBD1 TRBJ1-2 TRBV25-1 NA
CASSFMMDREQFF TGTGCCAGCAGCTTTATGATGGACAGGGAGCAGTTCTTC TRBD1 TRBJ2-1 TRBV7-9 NA
CASSTVGAPANEQFF TGTGCCAGCAGCACCGTAGGGGCTCCCGCCAATGAGCAGTTCTTC NA TRBJ2-1 TRBV7-6 NA
CASSRTSGANTGELFF TGTGCCAGCAGCCGAACTAGCGGGGCGAACACCGGGGAGCTGTTTTTT TRBD2 TRBJ2-2 TRBV7-3 once
CASRAGDWSGELFF TGTGCCAGCAGGGCAGGGGATTGGTCCGGGGAGCTGTTTTTT NA TRBJ2-2 TRBV5-4 NA
CASSLGSSSGANVLTF TGCGCCAGCAGCTTGGGGTCGAGCTCTGGGGCCAACGTCCTGACTTTC NA TRBJ2-6 TRBV5-1 NA
CASSYYPGQGNSPLHF TGTGCCAGCAGTTATTACCCGGGACAGGGAAATTCACCCCTCCACTTT TRBD1 TRBJ1-6 TRBV6-5 NA
CASSPRNSGGANEQFF TGTGCCAGCTCACCACGTAATAGCGGGGGGGCAAATGAGCAGTTCTTC TRBD2 TRBJ2-1 TRBV18 NA
CAWSLGGGRETQYF TGTGCCTGGTCTCTAGGGGGGGGGAGAGAGACCCAGTACTTC NA TRBJ2-5 TRBV30 NA
CASSYPQGSQETQYF TGTGCCAGCAGTTACCCACAGGGGTCTCAGGAGACCCAGTACTTC TRBD1 TRBJ2-5 TRBV6-6 NA
CASSPKALGGGVRGYTF TGTGCCAGTAGTCCCAAGGCCCTCGGGGGTGGAGTAAGAGGCTACACCTTC NA TRBJ1-2 TRBV19 NA
CASSVGGTGGNTEAFF TGTGCCAGCAGCGTTGGGGGGACAGGGGGAAACACTGAAGCTTTCTTT TRBD1 TRBJ1-1 TRBV9 NA
CASTSVSNTGELFF TGTGCCAGCACCTCGGTGTCGAACACCGGGGAGCTGTTTTTT NA TRBJ2-2 TRBV6-6 NA
CASSLQGARYTEAFF TGTGCCAGCTCACTTCAGGGGGCGAGGTACACTGAAGCTTTCTTT TRBD1 TRBJ1-1 TRBV18 few
CAISEHNTEAFF TGTGCCATCAGTGAACACAACACTGAAGCTTTCTTT NA TRBJ1-1 TRBV10-3 NA
CASSEGTGRLYEQYF TGTGCCAGCAGTGAGGGTACAGGGCGCCTCTACGAGCAGTACTTC NA TRBJ2-7 TRBV6-1 NA
CASSLIAGLYNEQFF TGTGCCAGTAGTCTGATAGCGGGGTTATACAATGAGCAGTTCTTC TRBD2 TRBJ2-1 TRBV19 NA
CASSLAGQGAPSDYGYTF TGCGCCAGCAGCTTGGCGGGACAGGGTGCTCCCTCAGACTATGGCTACACCTTC TRBD1 TRBJ1-2 TRBV5-1 NA
CASQTGASRGNTEAFF TGTGCCAGTCAGACAGGGGCATCGCGGGGAAACACTGAAGCTTTCTTT TRBD1 TRBJ1-1 TRBV19 NA
CASSLGGGAPDTQYF TGCGCCAGCAGCTTGGGGGGAGGGGCACCAGATACGCAGTATTTT TRBD2 TRBJ2-3 TRBV5-1 NA
CASSFRGGTAFF TGTGCCAGCAGTTTTCGGGGAGGGACGGCTTTCTTT NA TRBJ1-1 TRBV27 NA
CATRSSGNTIYF TGTGCCACCCGGTCTTCTGGAAACACCATATATTTT NA TRBJ1-3 TRBV6-5 NA
CASTSGNQPQHF TGTGCCAGTACTTCAGGGAATCAGCCCCAGCATTTT NA TRBJ1-5 TRBV19 NA